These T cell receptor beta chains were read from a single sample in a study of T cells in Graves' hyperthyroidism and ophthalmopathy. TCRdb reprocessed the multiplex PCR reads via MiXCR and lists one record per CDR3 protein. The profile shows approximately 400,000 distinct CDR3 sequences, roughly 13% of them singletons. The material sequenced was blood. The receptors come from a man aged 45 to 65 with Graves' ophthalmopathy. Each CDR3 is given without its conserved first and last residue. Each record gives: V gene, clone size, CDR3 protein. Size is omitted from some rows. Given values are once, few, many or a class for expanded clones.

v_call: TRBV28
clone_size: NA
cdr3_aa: ASRGGVYNEKLF

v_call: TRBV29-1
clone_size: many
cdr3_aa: SAVVGLDEQY

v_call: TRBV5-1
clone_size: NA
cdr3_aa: ASSLGGRLAASSGANVLT

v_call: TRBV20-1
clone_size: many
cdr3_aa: SARDLAELETQY

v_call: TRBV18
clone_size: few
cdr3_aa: ASSPESRTDTQY

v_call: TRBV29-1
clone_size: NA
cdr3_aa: SVEASSGEWADTQY

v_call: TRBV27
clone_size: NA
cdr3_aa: ASSSPASNTDTQY

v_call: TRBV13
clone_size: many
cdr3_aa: ASSPKGGAYT

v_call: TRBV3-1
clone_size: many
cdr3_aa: ASSQPFFDGQGTTVRETQY

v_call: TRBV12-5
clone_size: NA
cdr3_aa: ASGLAITSGRTAPNEQF

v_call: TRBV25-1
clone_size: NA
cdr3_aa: ASSFWAGRRNEQF

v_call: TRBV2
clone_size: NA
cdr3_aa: ASSYKGDQGGF

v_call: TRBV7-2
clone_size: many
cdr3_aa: ASSSEPGLGGTQY

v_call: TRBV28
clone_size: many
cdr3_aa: ASSGDATNEKLF

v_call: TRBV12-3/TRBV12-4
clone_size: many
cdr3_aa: ASSLKIGNNQPQH

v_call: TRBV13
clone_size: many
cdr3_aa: ASSLVAGNIQY

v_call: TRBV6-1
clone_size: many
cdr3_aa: ATQGGWVTNEQF

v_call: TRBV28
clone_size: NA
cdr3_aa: ASSFGFSTDTQY

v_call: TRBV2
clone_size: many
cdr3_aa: ARVLESGGTDTQY

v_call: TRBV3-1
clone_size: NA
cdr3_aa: ASSQANNGQHSGNTIY

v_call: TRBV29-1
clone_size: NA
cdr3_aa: SVDTIYEQY

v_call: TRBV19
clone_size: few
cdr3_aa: ASSIRDYYNEQF

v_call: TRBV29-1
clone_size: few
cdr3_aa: SVAVGQTGADTQY

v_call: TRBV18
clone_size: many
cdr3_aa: ASSPRGSEMPSTDTQY

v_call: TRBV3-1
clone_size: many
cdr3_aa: ASSQEGTGTDTQY